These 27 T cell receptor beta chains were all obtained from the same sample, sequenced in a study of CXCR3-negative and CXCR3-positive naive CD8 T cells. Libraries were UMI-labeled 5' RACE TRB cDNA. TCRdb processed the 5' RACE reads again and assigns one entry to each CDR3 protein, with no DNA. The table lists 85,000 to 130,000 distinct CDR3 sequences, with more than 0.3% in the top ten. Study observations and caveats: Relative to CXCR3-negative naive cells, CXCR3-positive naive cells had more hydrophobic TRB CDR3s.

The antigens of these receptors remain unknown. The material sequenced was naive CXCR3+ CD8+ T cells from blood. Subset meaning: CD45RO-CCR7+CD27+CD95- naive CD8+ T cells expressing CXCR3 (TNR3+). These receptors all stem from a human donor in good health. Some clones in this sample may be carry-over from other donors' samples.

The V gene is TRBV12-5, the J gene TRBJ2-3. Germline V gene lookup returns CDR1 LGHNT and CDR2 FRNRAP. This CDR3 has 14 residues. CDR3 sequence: CASGLPDSTDTQYF.

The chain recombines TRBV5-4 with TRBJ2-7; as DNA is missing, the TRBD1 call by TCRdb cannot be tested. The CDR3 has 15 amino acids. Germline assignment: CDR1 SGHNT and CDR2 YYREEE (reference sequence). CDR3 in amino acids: CASSSTPGVGYEQYF.

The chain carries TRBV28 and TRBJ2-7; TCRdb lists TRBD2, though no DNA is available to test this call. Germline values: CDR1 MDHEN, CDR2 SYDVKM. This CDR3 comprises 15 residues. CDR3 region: CASNQLAGGYYEQYF.

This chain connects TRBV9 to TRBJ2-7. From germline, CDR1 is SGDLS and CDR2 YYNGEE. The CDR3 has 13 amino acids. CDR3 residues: CASSVGNGYEQYF.

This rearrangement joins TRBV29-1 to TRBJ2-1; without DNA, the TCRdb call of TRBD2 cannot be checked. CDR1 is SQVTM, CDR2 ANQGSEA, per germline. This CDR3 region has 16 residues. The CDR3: CSVEDPDYASVNEQFF.

CDR3 in amino acids: CASSLGLAGVHEQYF. The rearrangement links TRBV12-3 or TRBV12-4 to TRBJ2-7; the D call of TRBD2 rests on TCRdb alone, since no DNA is present to check it. This CDR3 has 15 amino acids.

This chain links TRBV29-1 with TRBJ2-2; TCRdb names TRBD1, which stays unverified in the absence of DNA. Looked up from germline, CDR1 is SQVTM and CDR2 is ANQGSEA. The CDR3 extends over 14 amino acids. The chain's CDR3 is CSVPGRIGTGELFF.

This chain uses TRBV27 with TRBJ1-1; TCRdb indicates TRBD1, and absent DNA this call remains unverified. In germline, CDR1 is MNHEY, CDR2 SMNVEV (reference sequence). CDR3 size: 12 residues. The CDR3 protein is CASSADSSEAFF.

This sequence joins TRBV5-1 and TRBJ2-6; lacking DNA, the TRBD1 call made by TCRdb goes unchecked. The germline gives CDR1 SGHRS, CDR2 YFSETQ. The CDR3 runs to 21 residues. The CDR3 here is CASSLVGVRQGTLSGANVLTF. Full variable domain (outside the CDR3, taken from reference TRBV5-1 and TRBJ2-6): KAGVTQTPRYLIKTRGQQVTLSCSPISGHRSVSWYQQTPGQGLQFLFEYFSETQRNKGNFPGRFSGRQFSNSRSEMNVSTLELGDSALYLCASSLVGVRQGTLSGANVLTFGAGSRLTVL.

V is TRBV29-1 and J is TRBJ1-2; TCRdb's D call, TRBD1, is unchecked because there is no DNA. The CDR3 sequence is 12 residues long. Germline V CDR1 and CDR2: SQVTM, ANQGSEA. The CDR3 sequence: CSVTQGNYGYTF.

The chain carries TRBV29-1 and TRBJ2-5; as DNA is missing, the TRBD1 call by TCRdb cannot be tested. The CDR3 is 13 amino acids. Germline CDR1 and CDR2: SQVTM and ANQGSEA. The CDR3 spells CSVRDINQETQYF.

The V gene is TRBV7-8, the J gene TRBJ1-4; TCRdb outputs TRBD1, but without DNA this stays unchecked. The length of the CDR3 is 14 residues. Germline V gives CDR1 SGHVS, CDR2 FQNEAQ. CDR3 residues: CASSLSGGPQKLFF. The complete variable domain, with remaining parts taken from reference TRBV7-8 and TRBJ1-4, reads GAGVSQSPRYKVAKRGQDVALRCDPISGHVSLFWYQQALGQGPEFLTYFQNEAQLDKSGLPSDRFFAERPEGSVSTLKIQRTQQEDSAVYLCASSLSGGPQKLFFGSGTQLSVL.

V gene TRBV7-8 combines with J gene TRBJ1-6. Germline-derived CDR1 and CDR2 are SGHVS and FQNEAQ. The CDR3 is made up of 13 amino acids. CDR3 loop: CASSLGLNSPLHF.

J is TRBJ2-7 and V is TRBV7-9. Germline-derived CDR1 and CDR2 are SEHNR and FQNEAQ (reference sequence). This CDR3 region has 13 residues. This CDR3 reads CASSSRDYYEQYF.

CDR3 amino acids: CASSSPTGGAGTDTQYF. The chain carries TRBV9 and TRBJ2-3; checking the TCRdb D call of TRBD1 is not possible without DNA. This CDR3 region has 17 residues. Germline values: CDR1 SGDLS, CDR2 YYNGEE.

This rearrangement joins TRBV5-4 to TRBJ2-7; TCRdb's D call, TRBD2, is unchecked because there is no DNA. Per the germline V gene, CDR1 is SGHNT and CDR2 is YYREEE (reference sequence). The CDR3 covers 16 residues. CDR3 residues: CASSLEGAGLGSEQYF. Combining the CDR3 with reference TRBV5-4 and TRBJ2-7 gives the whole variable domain ETGVTQSPTHLIKTRGQQVTLRCSSQSGHNTVSWYQQALGQGPQFIFQYYREEENGRGNFPPRFSGLQFPNYSSELNVNALELDDSALYLCASSLEGAGLGSEQYFGPGTRLTVT.

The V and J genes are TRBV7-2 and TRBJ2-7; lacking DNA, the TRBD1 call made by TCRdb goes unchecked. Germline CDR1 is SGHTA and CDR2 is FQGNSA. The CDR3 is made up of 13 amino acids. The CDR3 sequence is CASSPHRAYEQYF.

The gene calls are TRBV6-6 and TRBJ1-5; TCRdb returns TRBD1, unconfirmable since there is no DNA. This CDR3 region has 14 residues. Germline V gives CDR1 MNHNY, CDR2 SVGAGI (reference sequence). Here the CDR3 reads CASGTEDSNQPQHF.

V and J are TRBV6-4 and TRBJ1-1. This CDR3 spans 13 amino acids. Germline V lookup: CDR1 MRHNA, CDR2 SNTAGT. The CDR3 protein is CASRGGLNTEAFF.

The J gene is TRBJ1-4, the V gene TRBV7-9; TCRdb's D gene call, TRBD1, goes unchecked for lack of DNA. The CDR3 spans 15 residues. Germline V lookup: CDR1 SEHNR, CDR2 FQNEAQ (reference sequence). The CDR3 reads CASSSWTGQGEKLFF.

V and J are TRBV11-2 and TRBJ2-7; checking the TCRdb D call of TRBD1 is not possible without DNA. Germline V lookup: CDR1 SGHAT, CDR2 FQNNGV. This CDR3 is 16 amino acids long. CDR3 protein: CASSRRQGEGGYEQYF.

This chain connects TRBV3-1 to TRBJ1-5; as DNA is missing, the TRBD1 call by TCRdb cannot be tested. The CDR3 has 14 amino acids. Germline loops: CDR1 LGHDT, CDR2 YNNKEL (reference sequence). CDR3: CASSSDSSNQPQHF. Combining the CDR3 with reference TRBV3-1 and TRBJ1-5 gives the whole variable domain DTAVSQTPKYLVTQMGNDKSIKCEQNLGHDTMYWYKQDSKKFLKIMFSYNNKELIINETVPNRFSPKSPDKAHLNLHINSLELGDSAVYFCASSSDSSNQPQHFGDGTRLSIL.

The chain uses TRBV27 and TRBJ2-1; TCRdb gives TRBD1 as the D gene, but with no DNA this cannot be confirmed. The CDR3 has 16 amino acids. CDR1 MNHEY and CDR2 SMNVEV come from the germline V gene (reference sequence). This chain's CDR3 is CASSLSPGSGADEQFF.

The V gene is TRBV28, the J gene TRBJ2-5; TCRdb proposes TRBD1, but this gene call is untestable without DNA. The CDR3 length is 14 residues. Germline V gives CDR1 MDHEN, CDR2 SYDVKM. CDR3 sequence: CASSFDRVVETQYF.

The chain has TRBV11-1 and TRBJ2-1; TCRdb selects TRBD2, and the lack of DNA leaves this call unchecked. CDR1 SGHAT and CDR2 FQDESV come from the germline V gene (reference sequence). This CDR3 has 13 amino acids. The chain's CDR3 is CASSPPYPNEQFF.

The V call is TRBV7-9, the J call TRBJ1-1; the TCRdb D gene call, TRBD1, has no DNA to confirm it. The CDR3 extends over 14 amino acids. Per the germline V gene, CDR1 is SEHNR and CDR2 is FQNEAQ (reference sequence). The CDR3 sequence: CASSPNQGGTEAFF.

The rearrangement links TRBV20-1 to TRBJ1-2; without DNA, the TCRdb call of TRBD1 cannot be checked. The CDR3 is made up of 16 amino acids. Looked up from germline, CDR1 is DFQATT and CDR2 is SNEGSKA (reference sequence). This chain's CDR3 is CSARDIFQGQDYGYTF.